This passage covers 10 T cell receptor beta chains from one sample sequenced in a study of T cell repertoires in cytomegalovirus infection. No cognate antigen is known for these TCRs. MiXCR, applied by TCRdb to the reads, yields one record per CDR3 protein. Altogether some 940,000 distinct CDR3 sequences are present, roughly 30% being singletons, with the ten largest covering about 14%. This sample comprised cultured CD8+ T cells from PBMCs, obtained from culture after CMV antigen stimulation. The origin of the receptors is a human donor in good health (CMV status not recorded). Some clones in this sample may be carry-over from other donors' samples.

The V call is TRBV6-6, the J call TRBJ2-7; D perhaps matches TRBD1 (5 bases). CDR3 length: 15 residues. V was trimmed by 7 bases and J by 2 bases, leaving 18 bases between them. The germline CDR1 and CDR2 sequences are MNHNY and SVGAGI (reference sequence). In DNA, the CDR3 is TGTGCCAGCACCCCCCGGCCAGGGTCCCCCTACGAGCAGTACTTC. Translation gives CASTPRPGSPYEQYF.

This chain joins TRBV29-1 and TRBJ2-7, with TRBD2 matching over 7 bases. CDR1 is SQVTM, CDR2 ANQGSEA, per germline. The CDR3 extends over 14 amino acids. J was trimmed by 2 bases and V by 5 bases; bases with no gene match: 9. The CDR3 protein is CSVRGEGPAYEQYF. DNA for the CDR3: TGCAGCGTTCGAGGGGAGGGGCCCGCCTACGAGCAGTACTTC.

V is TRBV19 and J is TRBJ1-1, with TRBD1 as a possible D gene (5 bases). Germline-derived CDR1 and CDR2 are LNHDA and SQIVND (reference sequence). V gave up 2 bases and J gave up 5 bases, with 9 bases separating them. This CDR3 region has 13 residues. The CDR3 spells CASSIIEGTEAFF. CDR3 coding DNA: TGTGCCAGTAGTATAATTGAGGGGACTGAAGCTTTCTTT.

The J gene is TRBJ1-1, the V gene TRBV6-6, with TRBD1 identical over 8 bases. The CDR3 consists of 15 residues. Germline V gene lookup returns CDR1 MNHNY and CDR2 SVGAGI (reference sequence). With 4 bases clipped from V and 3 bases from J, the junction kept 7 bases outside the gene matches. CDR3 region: CASSFSDREDTEAFF. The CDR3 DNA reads TGTGCCAGCAGTTTCTCGGACAGGGAGGACACTGAAGCTTTCTTT.

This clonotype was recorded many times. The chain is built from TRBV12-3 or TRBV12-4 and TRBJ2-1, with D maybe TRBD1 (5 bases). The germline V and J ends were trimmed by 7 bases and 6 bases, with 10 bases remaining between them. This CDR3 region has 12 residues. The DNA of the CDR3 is TGTGCCAGCACCCAGGGTCTCAATGAGCAGTTCTTC. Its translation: CASTQGLNEQFF.

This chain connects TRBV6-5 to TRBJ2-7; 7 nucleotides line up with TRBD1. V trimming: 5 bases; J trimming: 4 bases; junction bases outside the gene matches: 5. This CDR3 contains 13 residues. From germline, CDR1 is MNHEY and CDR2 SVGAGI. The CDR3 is CASSRGQLYEQYF. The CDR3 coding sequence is TGTGCCAGCAGTAGGGGACAGCTATACGAGCAGTACTTC.

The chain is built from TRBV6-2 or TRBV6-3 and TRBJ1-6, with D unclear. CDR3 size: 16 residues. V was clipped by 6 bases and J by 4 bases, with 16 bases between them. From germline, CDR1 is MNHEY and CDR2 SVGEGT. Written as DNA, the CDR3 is TGTGCCAGCAGCCTCGCGAGGCGGCTTTATAATTCACCCCTCCACTTT. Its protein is CASSLARRLYNSPLHF.

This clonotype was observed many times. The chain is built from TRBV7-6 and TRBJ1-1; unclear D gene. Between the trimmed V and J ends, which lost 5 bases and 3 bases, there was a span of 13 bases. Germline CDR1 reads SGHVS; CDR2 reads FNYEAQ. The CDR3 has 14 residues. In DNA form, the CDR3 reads TGTGCCAGCAGCCCAGGTCCGGGTTACACTGAAGCTTTCTTT. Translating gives CASSPGPGYTEAFF.

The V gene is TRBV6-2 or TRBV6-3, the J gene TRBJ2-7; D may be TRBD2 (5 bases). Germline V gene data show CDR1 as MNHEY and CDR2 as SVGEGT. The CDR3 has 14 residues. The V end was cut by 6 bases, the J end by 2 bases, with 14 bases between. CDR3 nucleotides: TGTGCCAGCAGGATTCGCGAGGGTCCCTACGAGCAGTACTTC. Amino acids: CASRIREGPYEQYF.

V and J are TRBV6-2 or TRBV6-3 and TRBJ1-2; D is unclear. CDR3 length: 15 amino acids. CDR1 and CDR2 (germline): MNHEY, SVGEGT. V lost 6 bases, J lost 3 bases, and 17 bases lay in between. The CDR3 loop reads CASSLLRVEDYGYTF. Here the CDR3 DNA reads TGTGCCAGCAGCCTCCTCCGGGTCGAGGACTATGGCTACACCTTC.